The 3 T cell receptor beta chains reported below all come from one sample, sequenced in a study of OX40 agonist ivuxolimab in advanced cancers. This table comes from immunoSEQ multiplex PCR, and its TCRdb copy is limited to in-frame clones, with some not included. The sample lists 45,000 to 60,000 clones; about 90% were seen once. The input for sequencing was CD4+ or CD8+ T cells sorted from blood, taken in a trial of the OX40 agonist ivuxolimab. The receptors here all came from an adult with an advanced solid tumor such as melanoma, head and neck, liver or kidney cancer.

CDR3 sequence reads: CASSPNRVQGTGELFF. CDR3 sequence (DNA): TGTGCCAGCAGTCCCAACCGGGTCCAAGGCACCGGGGAGCTGTTTTTT. The V gene is TRBV7-6, the J gene TRBJ2-2; no clear D gene. V shed 6 bases and J shed 4 bases, with 18 bases lying between them. The CDR3 consists of 16 residues. In germline, CDR1 is SGHVS, CDR2 FNYEAQ.

The rearrangement links TRBV6-1 to TRBJ1-5; D unclear. Germline V CDR1 and CDR2: MNHNS, SASEGT. With 5 bases removed from V and 0 bases from J, the gap between germline ends came to 8 bases. This CDR3 comprises 14 residues. Written as DNA, the CDR3 is TGTGCCAGCAGTAATAGAGTTAGCAATCAGCCCCAGCATTTT. Translation gives CASSNRVSNQPQHF.

The chain links TRBV27 to TRBJ2-7, with 7 positions matching TRBD1. The CDR3 is made up of 15 amino acids. V lost 0 bases to trimming and J lost 5 bases; unmatched junction nucleotides: 7. Germline loops: CDR1 MNHEY, CDR2 SMNVEV (reference sequence). The CDR3 region has the DNA TGTGCCAGCAGTTTATCGTACAGGGGTAGGGACGAGCAGTACTTC. It yields the protein CASSLSYRGRDEQYF.